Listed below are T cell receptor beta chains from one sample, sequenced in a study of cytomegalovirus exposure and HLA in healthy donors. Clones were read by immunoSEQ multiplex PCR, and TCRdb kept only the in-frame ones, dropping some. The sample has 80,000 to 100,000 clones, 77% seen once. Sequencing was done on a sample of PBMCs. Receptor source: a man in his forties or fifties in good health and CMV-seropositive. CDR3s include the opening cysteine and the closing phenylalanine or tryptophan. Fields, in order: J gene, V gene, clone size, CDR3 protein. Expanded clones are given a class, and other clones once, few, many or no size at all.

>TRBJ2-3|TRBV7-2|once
CASSSLTRGRGDTQYF
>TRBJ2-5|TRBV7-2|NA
CASSLDREETQYF
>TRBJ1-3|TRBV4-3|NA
CASSQVARGSGNTIYF
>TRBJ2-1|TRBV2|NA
CASSFKGGFEQFF
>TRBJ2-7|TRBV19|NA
CASSIAPERQYF
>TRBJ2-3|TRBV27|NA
CASRFTSGGLQVGTDTQYF
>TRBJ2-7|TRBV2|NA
CASSERAIGVGEQYF
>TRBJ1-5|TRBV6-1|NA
CASILREEDQPQHF
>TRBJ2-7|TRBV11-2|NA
CASSSGLATEQYF
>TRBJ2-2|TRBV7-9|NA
CASSLGQTGTGELFF
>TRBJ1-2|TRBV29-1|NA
CSAGQVVNGYTF
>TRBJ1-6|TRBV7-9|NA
CASSPGQQNSPLNF
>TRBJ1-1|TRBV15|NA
CATSRDGLDRGSGW
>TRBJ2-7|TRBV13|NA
CASSPYREPPEQYF
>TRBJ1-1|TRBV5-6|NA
CASSFQAATEAFF
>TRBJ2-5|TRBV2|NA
CASKAGVRETQYF
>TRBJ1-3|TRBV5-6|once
CASSSRGSGNTIYF
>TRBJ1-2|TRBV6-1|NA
CASSDPPGQNYYGYTF
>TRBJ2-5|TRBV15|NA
CATSQDSQETQYF
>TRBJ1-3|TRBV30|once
CAWSQSSGNTIYF
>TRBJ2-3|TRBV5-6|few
CASSLVPPQRGSTDTQYF
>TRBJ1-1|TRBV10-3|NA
CAISDPGLANTEAFF
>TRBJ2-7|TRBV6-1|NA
CASSELQGIYEQYF
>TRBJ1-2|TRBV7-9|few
CASSLGIQGNGYTF
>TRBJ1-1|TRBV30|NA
CAWRMGQMNTEAFF
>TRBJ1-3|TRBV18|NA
CASSPTGTGNTIYF
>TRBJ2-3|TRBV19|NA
CATGPGRRADTQYF
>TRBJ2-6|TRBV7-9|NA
CATEGGPSSGANVLTF
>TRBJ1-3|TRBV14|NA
CASSQGHGNTIYF
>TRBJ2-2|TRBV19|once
CASRWTGGPGTGELFF
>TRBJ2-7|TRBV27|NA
CASSGTTNYEQYF
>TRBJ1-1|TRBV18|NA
CASSRPGQGAQTEAFF
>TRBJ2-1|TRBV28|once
CASSLREQFF
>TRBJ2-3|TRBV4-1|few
CASSVTRGTDTQYF
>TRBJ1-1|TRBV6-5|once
CASRLTRRSEAFF
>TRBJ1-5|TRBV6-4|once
CASSVEGTQPQHF
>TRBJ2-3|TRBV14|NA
CASSRGGTPSTDTQYF
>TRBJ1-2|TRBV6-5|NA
CASSLGTGGCGYTF
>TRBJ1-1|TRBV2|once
CASSPGSPIMNTEAFF
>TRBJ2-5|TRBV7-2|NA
CASSYRTGVGQTQYF
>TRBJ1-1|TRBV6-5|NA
CASKQGTNTEAFF
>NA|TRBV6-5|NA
CASSSSLYEQYF
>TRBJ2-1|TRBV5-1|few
CASSLLAGGNNEQFF
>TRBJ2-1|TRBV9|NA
CASSPFGGGNEQFF
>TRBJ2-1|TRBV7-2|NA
CASSIRLAGDSEQFF
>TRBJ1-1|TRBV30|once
CAWNRGDNTEAFF
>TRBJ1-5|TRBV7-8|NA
CASSWTDSNQPQHF
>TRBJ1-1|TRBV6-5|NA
CASRADGTTEAFF